This TCR beta chain was identified during a study of Graves' ophthalmopathy and Graves' hyperthyroidism. From RNA, the CDR3 regions of TCR beta chains were amplified and sequenced. Following a first-round RT-PCR that used HTBI primers, a second-round multiplex PCR was carried out. TCRdb used MiXCR to reprocess the multiplex PCR reads, holding one entry per CDR3 protein. The sample lists 300,000 to 400,000 distinct CDR3 sequences; roughly 15% were seen once. CDR1 is LGHNA and CDR2 is YNFKEQ in the germline V gene. Deletions cut 1 base from V and 3 bases from J, with 9 bases between. CDR3 length: 14 amino acids. This clonotype was picked up many times. The study enrolled ophthalmopathy donors with moderate-to-severe activity, CAS ≥3, NOSPECS ≥4 and duration under 3 months. None of the included patients had other autoimmune diseases, uncontrolled infections, pregnancy or lactation, as these led to exclusion. Patients were diagnosed from clinical symptoms, serum thyroxine, TRAb, thyroid ultrasound and orbital computed tomography. PBMCs were density-gradient isolated from 10 ml fresh blood.

Material: peripheral blood. The source is an adult man with Graves' ophthalmopathy. The chain combines TRBV4-2 with TRBJ1-2; D is undetermined. CDR3 region: CASSQVPGYYGYTF. CDR3 DNA sequence: TGTGCCAGCAGCCAAGTCCCGGGGTACTATGGCTACACCTTC.